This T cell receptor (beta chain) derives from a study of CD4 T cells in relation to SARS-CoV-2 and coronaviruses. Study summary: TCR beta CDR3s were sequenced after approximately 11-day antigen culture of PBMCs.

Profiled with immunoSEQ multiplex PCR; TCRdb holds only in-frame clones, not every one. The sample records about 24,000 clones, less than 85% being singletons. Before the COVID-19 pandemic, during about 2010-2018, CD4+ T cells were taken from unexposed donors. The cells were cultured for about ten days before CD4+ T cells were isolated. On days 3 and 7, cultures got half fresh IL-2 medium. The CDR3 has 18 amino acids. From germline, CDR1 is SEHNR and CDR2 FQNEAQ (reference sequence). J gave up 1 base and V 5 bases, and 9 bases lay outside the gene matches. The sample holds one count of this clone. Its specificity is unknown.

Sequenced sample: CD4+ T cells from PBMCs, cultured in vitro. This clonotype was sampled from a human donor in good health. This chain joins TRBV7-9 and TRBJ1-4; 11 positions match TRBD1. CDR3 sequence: CASSAGQGARRTNEKLFF. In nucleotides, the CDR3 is TGTGCCAGCAGCGCAGGACAGGGGGCACGGAGAACTAATGAAAAACTGTTTTTT.